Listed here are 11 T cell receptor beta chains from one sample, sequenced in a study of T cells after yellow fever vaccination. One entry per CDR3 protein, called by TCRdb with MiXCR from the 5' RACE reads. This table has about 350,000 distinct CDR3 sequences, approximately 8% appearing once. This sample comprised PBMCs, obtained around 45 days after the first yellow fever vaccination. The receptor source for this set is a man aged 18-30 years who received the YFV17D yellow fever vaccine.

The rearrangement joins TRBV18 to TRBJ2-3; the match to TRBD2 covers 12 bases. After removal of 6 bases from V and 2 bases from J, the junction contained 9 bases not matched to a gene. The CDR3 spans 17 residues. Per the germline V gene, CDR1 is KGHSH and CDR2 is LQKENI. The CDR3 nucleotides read TGTGCCAGCTCCCACTCGCGGACTAGCGGGGCCACAGATACGCAGTATTTT. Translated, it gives CASSHSRTSGATDTQYF. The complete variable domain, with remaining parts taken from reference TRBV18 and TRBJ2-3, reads NAGVMQNPRHLVRRRGQEARLRCSPMKGHSHVYWYRQLPEEGLKFMVYLQKENIIDESGMPKERFSAEFPKEGPSILRIQQVVRGDSAAYFCASSHSRTSGATDTQYFGPGTRLTVL.

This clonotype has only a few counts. The DNA of the CDR3 is TGTGCCAGCCCAGGAGCTAATCAGCCCCAGCATTTT. Translation gives CASPGANQPQHF. The chain employs TRBV12-3 or TRBV12-4 and TRBJ1-5; D uncertain. This CDR3 is built from 12 residues. Between the trimmed V and J ends, which lost 8 bases and 4 bases, there was a span of 9 bases.

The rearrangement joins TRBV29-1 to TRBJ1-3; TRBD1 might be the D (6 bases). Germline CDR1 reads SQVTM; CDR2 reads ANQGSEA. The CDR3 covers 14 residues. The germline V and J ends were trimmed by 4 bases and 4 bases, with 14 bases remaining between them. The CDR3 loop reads CSVAGALLGNTIYF. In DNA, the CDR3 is TGCAGCGTTGCAGGGGCTTTGCTCGGAAACACCATATATTTT.

CDR3 protein: CASSFQSTNTEAFF. The CDR3 nucleotides are TGCGCCAGCAGCTTCCAGAGCACGAACACTGAAGCTTTCTTT. The chain carries TRBV5-1 and TRBJ1-1; D is unclear. Per the germline V gene, CDR1 is SGHRS and CDR2 is YFSETQ. V was cut by 2 bases and J by 1 base, with 9 bases left in between. The CDR3 length is 14 residues. Full variable domain (missing parts from reference TRBV5-1 and TRBJ1-1): KAGVTQTPRYLIKTRGQQVTLSCSPISGHRSVSWYQQTPGQGLQFLFEYFSETQRNKGNFPGRFSGRQFSNSRSEMNVSTLELGDSALYLCASSFQSTNTEAFFGQGTRLTVV.

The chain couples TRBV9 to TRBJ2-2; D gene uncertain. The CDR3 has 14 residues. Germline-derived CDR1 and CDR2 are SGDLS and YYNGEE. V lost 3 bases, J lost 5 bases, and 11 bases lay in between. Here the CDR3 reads CASSETHRTGELFF. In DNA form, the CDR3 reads TGTGCCAGCAGCGAGACCCATAGGACCGGGGAGCTGTTTTTT. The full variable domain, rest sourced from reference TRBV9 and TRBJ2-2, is DSGVTQTPKHLITATGQRVTLRCSPRSGDLSVYWYQQSLDQGLQFLIQYYNGEERAKGNILERFSAQQFPDLHSELNLSSLELGDSALYFCASSETHRTGELFFGEGSRLTVL.

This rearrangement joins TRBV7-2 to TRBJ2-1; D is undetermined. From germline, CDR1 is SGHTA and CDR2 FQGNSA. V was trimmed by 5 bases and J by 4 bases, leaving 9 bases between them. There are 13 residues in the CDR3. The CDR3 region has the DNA TGTGCCAGCAGCACCGTAGGTTACAATGAGCAGTTCTTC. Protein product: CASSTVGYNEQFF.

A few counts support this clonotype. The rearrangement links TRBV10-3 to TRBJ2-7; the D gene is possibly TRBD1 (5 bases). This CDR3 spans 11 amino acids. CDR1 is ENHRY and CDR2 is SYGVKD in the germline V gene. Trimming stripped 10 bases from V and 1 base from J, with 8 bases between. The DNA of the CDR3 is TGTGCCACCCGACAGTCCTACGAGCAGTACTTC. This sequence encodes CATRQSYEQYF.

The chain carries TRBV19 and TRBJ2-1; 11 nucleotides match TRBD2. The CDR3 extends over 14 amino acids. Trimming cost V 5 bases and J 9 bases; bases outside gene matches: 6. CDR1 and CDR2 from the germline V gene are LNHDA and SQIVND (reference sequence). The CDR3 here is CASSLAGGMAEQFF. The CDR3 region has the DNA TGTGCCAGTAGTCTAGCGGGGGGAATGGCTGAGCAGTTCTTC.

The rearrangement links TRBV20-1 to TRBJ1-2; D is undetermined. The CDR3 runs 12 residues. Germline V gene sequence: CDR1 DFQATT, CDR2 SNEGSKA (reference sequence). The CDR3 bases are TGCAGGGGCGGTGACGGAAACTATGGCTACACCTTC. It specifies CRGGDGNYGYTF.

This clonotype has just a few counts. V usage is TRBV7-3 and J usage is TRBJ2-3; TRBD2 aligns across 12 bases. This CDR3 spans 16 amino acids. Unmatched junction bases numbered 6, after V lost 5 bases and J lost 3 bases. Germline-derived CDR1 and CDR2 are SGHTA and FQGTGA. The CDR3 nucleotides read TGTGCCAGCAGCCGGGGACTAGCGGGTGCGACAGATACGCAGTATTTT. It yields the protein CASSRGLAGATDTQYF.

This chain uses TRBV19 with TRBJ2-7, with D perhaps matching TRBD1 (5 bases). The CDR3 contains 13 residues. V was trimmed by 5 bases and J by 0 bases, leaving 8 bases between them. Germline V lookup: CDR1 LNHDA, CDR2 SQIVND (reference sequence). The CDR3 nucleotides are TGTGCCAGTAGTTACAGGAACTCCTACGAGCAGTACTTC. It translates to CASSYRNSYEQYF.